This T cell receptor beta chain originates from a study of T cells after yellow fever vaccination. About the study: The authors prepared low-cell-number fractions using SMART-Seq v4 Ultra Low Input.

Conversion of TCR transcripts into cDNA relied on 5'RACE template switching, which added a universal primer site and UMIs. Each CDR3 protein gets one entry after TCRdb re-called the 5' RACE reads with MiXCR. Altogether approximately 550,000 distinct CDR3 sequences are present, less than 20% being singletons, with the ten largest covering approximately 14%. Germline V gene sequence: CDR1 SGHRS, CDR2 YFSETQ. The J segment lost 3 bases and the V segment lost 6 bases, leaving 5 bases of the junction unmatched. The length of the CDR3 is 15 residues. Sequences were derived from PBMCs, sampled 15 days after the yellow fever booster vaccination. This chain uses TRBV5-1 with TRBJ2-2, with 10 bases that match TRBD2. The TCR was taken from a man aged 25-45 years who received the YFV17D yellow fever vaccine. CDR3 bases: TGCGCCAGCACCGAGCGGGAGGGTGACACCGGGGAGCTGTTTTTT. It codes for CASTEREGDTGELFF. The full variable domain, completed using reference TRBV5-1 and TRBJ2-2, is KAGVTQTPRYLIKTRGQQVTLSCSPISGHRSVSWYQQTPGQGLQFLFEYFSETQRNKGNFPGRFSGRQFSNSRSEMNVSTLELGDSALYLCASTEREGDTGELFFGEGSRLTVL.